The 20 T cell receptor beta chains below were found in one sample sequenced in a study of T cells after yellow fever vaccination. MiXCR, run by TCRdb on the 5' RACE reads, gives a single entry per CDR3 protein. The table records about 160,000 distinct CDR3 sequences, roughly 8.8% of them present only once. The sample here was CD8+ T cells sorted from PBMCs, taken 45 days after the yellow fever booster vaccination. These receptors all come from a man between 18 and 29 years old who received the YFV17D yellow fever vaccine.

The chain is built from TRBV20-1 and TRBJ1-2, with 7 bases identical to TRBD1. The CDR3 consists of 12 residues. CDR1 is DFQATT, CDR2 SNEGSKA, per germline (reference sequence). CDR3 amino acids: CSDVTGNYGYTF. The CDR3 bases are TGCAGCGACGTGACAGGGAACTATGGCTACACCTTC.

This chain uses TRBV7-8 with TRBJ2-5; 11 bases fit TRBD2. V was clipped by 7 bases and J by 2 bases; unmatched bases: 9. Germline assignment: CDR1 SGHVS and CDR2 FQNEAQ. This CDR3 region has 16 residues. CDR3 protein: CASTRLAGSTQETQYF. The CDR3 nucleotides are TGTGCCAGCACGAGACTAGCGGGGTCGACGCAAGAGACCCAGTACTTC.

The chain recombines TRBV10-3 with TRBJ2-2; no reliable D call. CDR3 size: 12 residues. The V and J ends lost 4 bases and 7 bases respectively, with 7 bases between them. CDR1 and CDR2 from the germline V gene are ENHRY and SYGVKD. This CDR3 reads CAISAGNGELFF. The CDR3 DNA follows: TGTGCCATCAGTGCAGGAAACGGGGAGCTGTTTTTT.

Here the CDR3 DNA reads TGTGCCAGCAGGAAAAACAGGGGAAATAGCAATCAGCCCCAGCATTTT. As protein: CASRKNRGNSNQPQHF. The chain recombines TRBV3-1 with TRBJ1-5; 7 nucleotides agree with TRBD1. With V trimmed by 6 bases and J by 0 bases, 8 bases remained unmatched. CDR3 size: 16 residues. Germline-derived CDR1 and CDR2 are LGHDT and YNNKEL (reference sequence).

This chain joins TRBV7-9 and TRBJ2-1, with a weak D call TRBD2 (6 bases). There are 16 residues in the CDR3. In germline, CDR1 is SEHNR, CDR2 FQNEAQ (reference sequence). The V gene lost 1 base and the J gene lost 5 bases, with 15 bases spanning the gap. The chain's CDR3 is CASSLVLGSSDNEQFF. DNA for the CDR3: TGTGCCAGCAGCTTAGTCCTTGGTTCTAGCGACAATGAGCAGTTCTTC.

This chain connects TRBV12-3 or TRBV12-4 to TRBJ1-1; the match to TRBD1 covers 7 bases. The CDR3 length is 14 residues. V was clipped by 2 bases and J by 5 bases; unmatched bases: 5. The CDR3 coding sequence is TGTGCCAGCAGTTTAATGCAGGGGGGGACTGAAGCTTTCTTT. Its translation: CASSLMQGGTEAFF.

The sample holds a few counts of this clonotype. The chain combines TRBV7-2 with TRBJ1-1; D is unclear. V dropped 4 bases and J dropped 11 bases, with 14 bases sitting between them. Germline values: CDR1 SGHTA, CDR2 FQGNSA. The CDR3 spans 12 residues. CDR3 in DNA: TGTGCCAGCAGCTGGGTGGGCCCAGTCGCTTTCTTT. Its protein product is CASSWVGPVAFF. Full variable domain (rest looked up from reference TRBV7-2 and TRBJ1-1): GAGVSQSPSNKVTEKGKDVELRCDPISGHTALYWYRQSLGQGLEFLIYFQGNSAPDKSGLPSDRFSAERTGGSVSTLTIQRTQQEDSAVYLCASSWVGPVAFFGQGTRLTVV.

This clonotype was seen repeatedly, ten times or more. J is TRBJ2-5 and V is TRBV29-1, with 7 bases matching TRBD1. The V segment lost 2 bases and the J segment 4 bases; nucleotides outside the gene matches: 4. The CDR3 has 13 amino acids. Germline assignment: CDR1 SQVTM and CDR2 ANQGSEA. DNA for the CDR3: TGCAGCGTTGAACCCCCAGGGGGAGAGACCCAGTACTTC. It specifies CSVEPPGGETQYF.

This clonotype was detected a few times. The DNA of the CDR3 is TGTGCCAGCAGCCAAGCCACCCTTAGCGGGGGGGAAGAGACCCAGTACTTC. Translating gives CASSQATLSGGEETQYF. This chain uses TRBV4-2 with TRBJ2-5; TRBD2 agrees at 11 bases. CDR3 length: 17 amino acids. Germline loops: CDR1 LGHNA, CDR2 YNFKEQ. Losses at the gene ends were 1 base for V and 3 bases for J; bases not matched to a gene: 7.

V and J are TRBV19 and TRBJ2-7; 7 nucleotides match TRBD1. The CDR3 has 14 residues. Trimming took 5 bases from V and 7 from J; bases not matched to a gene: 11. From germline, CDR1 is LNHDA and CDR2 SQIVND (reference sequence). The CDR3 loop is CASSGTEGLGEQYF. The CDR3 DNA sequence: TGTGCCAGTAGTGGGACAGAGGGGTTAGGGGAGCAGTACTTC.

This clonotype was picked up a small number of times. This chain uses TRBV4-1 with TRBJ1-1; possibly TRBD1 for D (5 bases). The CDR3 consists of 15 residues. Per germline, CDR1 MGHRA and CDR2 YSYEKL. Trimming pared 4 bases from V and 0 bases from J, leaving 12 bases between. CDR3 DNA: TGCGCCAGCAGCCCCACAGGAGCATTGAACACTGAAGCTTTCTTT. Its translation: CASSPTGALNTEAFF.

This clonotype has more than one count but fewer than ten. V usage is TRBV3-1 and J usage is TRBJ1-4; D not certain. Germline V lookup: CDR1 LGHDT, CDR2 YNNKEL (reference sequence). Trimming shortened V by 0 bases and J by 0 bases, and 8 bases separated the two germline ends. This CDR3 has 16 residues. The CDR3 coding sequence is TGTGCCAGCAGCCAAGATAGTTATGCAACTAATGAAAAACTGTTTTTT. It translates to CASSQDSYATNEKLFF.

This clonotype showed up just a few times. V usage is TRBV11-2 and J usage is TRBJ2-6, with 9 bases lining up with TRBD1. CDR1 is SGHAT and CDR2 is FQNNGV in the germline V gene. The V and J ends lost 2 bases and 0 bases, in that order; junction bases with no gene match: 2. The CDR3 is 17 residues long. The CDR3 region is CASSLRDRVSGANVLTF. CDR3 DNA: TGTGCCAGCAGCTTACGGGACAGGGTCTCTGGGGCCAACGTCCTGACTTTC.

The chain is built from TRBV5-6 and TRBJ2-7; no reliable D call. This CDR3 region has 12 residues. Germline CDR1 reads SGHDT; CDR2 reads YYEEEE. Trimming removed 2 bases from V and 9 bases from J, with 12 bases in between. Here the CDR3 reads CASSFGTSVQYV. The CDR3 bases are TGTGCCAGCAGCTTTGGTACGAGTGTGCAGTACGTC.

The chain is built from TRBV20-1 and TRBJ2-5, with TRBD2 identical over 8 bases. Germline V gene lookup returns CDR1 DFQATT and CDR2 SNEGSKA (reference sequence). The CDR3 consists of 16 residues. Trimming removed 0 bases from V and 8 bases from J; junction bases left unmatched: 14. CDR3 DNA sequence: TGCAGTGCTAGAGATCCTGGGGGAGCGGGGGAGGGAACCCAGTACTTC. Its protein product is CSARDPGGAGEGTQYF.

This clonotype was counted once. This CDR3 reads CASSTFQPGGANTEAFF. The CDR3 coding sequence is TGTGCCAGCTCAACCTTCCAACCAGGGGGAGCGAACACTGAAGCTTTCTTT. V gene TRBV18 combines with J gene TRBJ1-1, with 7 bases aligning to TRBD1. Germline lookup yields CDR1 KGHSH and CDR2 LQKENI. CDR3 length equals 17 residues. V was pared by 5 bases and J by 1 base, with 13 bases of the junction left unmatched.

The rearrangement joins TRBV30 to TRBJ2-3, with D unclear. This CDR3 has 15 amino acids. Germline loops: CDR1 GTSNPN, CDR2 SVGIG (reference sequence). V was pared by 0 bases and J by 6 bases, with 16 bases between. As DNA, the CDR3 is TGTGCCTGGAGTGTAGGGCAGGCGGTCTTGGATACGCAGTATTTT. It translates to CAWSVGQAVLDTQYF.

This sequence joins TRBV15 and TRBJ2-7, with D uncertain. Trimming shortened V by 6 bases and J by 2 bases, and 11 bases separated the two germline ends. The CDR3 runs to 13 residues. Germline loops: CDR1 LNHNV, CDR2 YYDKDF (reference sequence). The CDR3, as DNA: TGTGCCACCAGGTATCTCGGAACCTACGAGCAGTACGTC. Its translation is CATRYLGTYEQYV.

V usage is TRBV6-6 and J usage is TRBJ1-5, with TRBD1 matching over 7 bases. This CDR3 is built from 14 residues. Losses at the gene ends were 5 bases for V and 6 bases for J; bases not matched to a gene: 7. The germline V gene encodes CDR1 MNHNY and CDR2 SVGAGI (reference sequence). The CDR3 sequence: CASSQGVLSQPQHF. The CDR3 DNA is TGTGCCAGCAGTCAGGGGGTATTAAGTCAGCCCCAGCATTTT.

This clonotype was counted a few times. The chain carries TRBV4-1 and TRBJ1-5, with TRBD1 as a possible D gene (6 bases). V dropped 4 bases and J dropped 1 base, with 14 bases sitting between them. The CDR3 runs 16 residues. The V gene's germline CDR1 is MGHRA and CDR2 YSYEKL. CDR3 residues: CASSPTGQRSNQPQHF. CDR3 nucleotides: TGCGCCAGCAGCCCTACGGGACAACGGAGCAATCAGCCCCAGCATTTT.